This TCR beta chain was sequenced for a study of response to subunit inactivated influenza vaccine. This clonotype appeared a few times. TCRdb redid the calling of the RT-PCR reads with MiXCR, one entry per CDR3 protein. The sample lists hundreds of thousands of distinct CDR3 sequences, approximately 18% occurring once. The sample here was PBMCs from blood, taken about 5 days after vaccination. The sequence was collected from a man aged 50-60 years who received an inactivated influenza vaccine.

The CDR3 loop is CASSLRRGSSGSYTQYF. CDR3 nucleotides: TGTGCCAGCAGCTTACGAAGAGGGTCTAGCGGTTCCTATACGCAGTATTTT. J is TRBJ2-3 and V is TRBV7-9, with TRBD2 matching 7 bases. The ends lost 2 bases at V and 7 bases at J; junction bases unmatched: 15. The CDR3 contains 17 residues. Germline lookup yields CDR1 SEHNR and CDR2 FQNEAQ (reference sequence).